This T cell receptor (beta chain) was identified in a study of blood T cell repertoires in COVID-19. Whole-study context: Samples representing acute and convalescent COVID-19 were sourced from the United States, Italy and Spain.

This clone was counted only a few times. The CDR3 runs to 13 residues. Trimming left V 6 bases short and J 8 bases short, with 14 bases between. Per the original methods: Counts of nucleated cells, estimated from reference gene primer amplification, were obtained. Assay used: immunoSEQ multiplex PCR; TCRdb lists only in-frame clones, some missing. Clone size and V and J calls were adopted from that table, with D and trimming inferred from the DNA. There are 150,000 to 200,000 clones in the sample; 75% to 90% occur only once, and just under 8.5% lies in the top ten. The material sequenced was peripheral blood. The TCR comes from a woman aged 55 to 70 with acute or convalescent COVID-19. The rearrangement uses TRBV12-3 or TRBV12-4 and TRBJ2-1; possible D gene TRBD2, 6 bases. Here the CDR3 DNA reads TGTGCCAGCAGCGGGCGGGATAGGTATGAGCAGTTCTTC. Translated: CASSGRDRYEQFF.